These 21 T cell receptor beta chains originate from one sample sequenced in a study of CD8+ T cells in alopecia areata. Treatment given: oral pan-JAK inhibitor, 5-10 mg twice daily. Reverse transcribed after extraction, RNA yielded cDNA as the sequencing template. Sequencing used immunoSEQ multiplex PCR; TCRdb keeps in-frame clones, though not all of them. This table has around 270,000 clones, 58% appearing once. The input for sequencing was CD4+ T cells sorted from blood, taken at week 24, from a patient treated with tofacitinib. These receptors were taken from a human donor with alopecia areata.

V gene TRBV10-3 combines with J gene TRBJ2-3, with 10 bases fitting TRBD2. There are 16 residues in the CDR3. J lost 1 base, V lost 0 bases, and 1 base had no gene match. In germline, CDR1 is ENHRY, CDR2 SYGVKD. CDR3: CAISESLAGRTDTQYF. CDR3 in DNA: TGTGCCATCAGTGAGTCACTAGCGGGGCGCACAGATACGCAGTATTTT.

The chain uses TRBV6-5 and TRBJ2-1, with D perhaps assigned TRBD1 or TRBD2 (5 bases each). Germline V gene lookup returns CDR1 MNHEY and CDR2 SVGAGI. This CDR3 has 16 residues. The V and J ends lost 4 bases and 4 bases respectively, with 17 bases between them. CDR3 sequence: CASSSIGQGAYNEQFF. CDR3 bases: TGTGCCAGCAGTTCTATAGGCCAGGGAGCGTACAATGAGCAGTTCTTC.

The chain links TRBV7-3 to TRBJ2-2; D not resolved. This CDR3 is 15 amino acids long. Germline CDR1 reads SGHTA; CDR2 reads FQGTGA. Deletions cut 5 bases from V and 5 bases from J, with 15 bases between. The CDR3 protein is CASSLGETWTGELFF. The DNA for the CDR3 is TGTGCCAGCAGCCTCGGTGAAACCTGGACCGGGGAGCTGTTTTTT.

This chain joins TRBV4-1 and TRBJ2-4, with 10 bases fitting TRBD2. Germline V CDR1 and CDR2: MGHRA, YSYEKL. The CDR3 contains 17 residues. V shed 1 base and J 6 bases; nucleotides not matched to a gene: 9. The CDR3, as DNA: TGCGCCAGCAGCCAAGCCCCCGCCGTAGCGGGGGGAAACATTCAGTACTTC. Translation gives CASSQAPAVAGGNIQYF.

The rearrangement links TRBV30 to TRBJ2-5; 9 positions match TRBD1. This CDR3 spans 15 amino acids. V trimming: 3 bases; J trimming: 4 bases; junction bases outside the gene matches: 9. Germline values: CDR1 GTSNPN, CDR2 SVGIG (reference sequence). The CDR3 DNA reads as TGTGCCTGGAGGCCGGGACAGGGCGTAGGAGAGACCCAGTACTTC. Translating gives CAWRPGQGVGETQYF.

This clone came up a few times. The rearrangement links TRBV29-1 to TRBJ2-1; TRBD1 matches 7 bases. With 5 bases clipped from V and 0 bases from J, the junction kept 10 bases outside the gene matches. Looked up from germline, CDR1 is SQVTM and CDR2 is ANQGSEA. The CDR3 is made up of 16 amino acids. The CDR3 is CSVSGQSVSSYNEQFF. CDR3 DNA: TGCAGCGTTTCGGGACAGTCTGTGAGCTCCTACAATGAGCAGTTCTTC.

This clone was recorded only once. V and J are TRBV5-4 and TRBJ2-7; a possible D gene is TRBD1 (5 bases). Germline V CDR1 and CDR2: SGHNT, YYREEE (reference sequence). The length of the CDR3 is 14 residues. With 5 bases removed from V and 4 bases from J, the gap between germline ends came to 16 bases. CDR3: CASRDRDRGYEQYF. The CDR3 DNA reads TGTGCCAGCAGGGATCGAGACAGAGGTTACGAGCAGTACTTC. Complete variable domain (other parts from reference TRBV5-4 and TRBJ2-7): ETGVTQSPTHLIKTRGQQVTLRCSSQSGHNTVSWYQQALGQGPQFIFQYYREEENGRGNFPPRFSGLQFPNYSSELNVNALELDDSALYLCASRDRDRGYEQYFGPGTRLTVT.

This clone has a handful of counts. The rearrangement joins TRBV19 to TRBJ1-1; D ambiguous. The CDR3 contains 16 residues. V was shortened by 4 bases and J by 1 base, with 16 bases between the two germline ends. CDR1 is LNHDA and CDR2 is SQIVND in the germline V gene (reference sequence). CDR3 DNA sequence: TGTGCCAGTAGTACCAATCCGCGGGCCCCGAACACTGAAGCTTTCTTT. Translating gives CASSTNPRAPNTEAFF. The full variable domain, rest sourced from reference TRBV19 and TRBJ1-1, is DGGITQSPKYLFRKEGQNVTLSCEQNLNHDAMYWYRQDPGQGLRLIYYSQIVNDFQKGDIAEGYSVSREKKESFPLTVTSAQKNPTAFYLCASSTNPRAPNTEAFFGQGTRLTVV.

CDR3 sequence reads: CASSLEMGYNEQFF. The DNA for the CDR3 is TGCGCCAGCAGCTTGGAGATGGGGTACAATGAGCAGTTCTTC. The V gene is TRBV5-1, the J gene TRBJ2-1; D gene ambiguous. The CDR3 covers 14 residues. Germline lookup yields CDR1 SGHRS and CDR2 YFSETQ. The V and J ends lost 0 bases and 4 bases respectively, with 8 bases between them.

The rearrangement links TRBV4-1 to TRBJ2-7, with TRBD2 as a possible D gene (6 bases). Germline CDR1 MGHRA, CDR2 YSYEKL. V lost 0 bases and J lost 4, with 13 bases in between. This CDR3 region has 15 residues. This CDR3 reads CASSQDPDYPYEQYF. CDR3 nucleotides: TGCGCCAGCAGCCAAGACCCGGACTACCCGTACGAGCAGTACTTC.

This chain links TRBV12-5 with TRBJ2-3; 8 bases line up with TRBD1. The CDR3 has 15 amino acids. Trimming removed 5 bases from V and 2 bases from J; junction bases left unmatched: 6. Germline values: CDR1 LGHNT, CDR2 FRNRAP. The CDR3 DNA reads as TGTGCTAGTGGTCGGACAGGGCAAAACACAGATACGCAGTATTTT. Amino acids: CASGRTGQNTDTQYF.

The CDR3 loop reads CATSRDRGTGNTIYF. The CDR3 DNA follows: TGTGCCACCAGCAGAGATAGGGGGACTGGAAACACCATATATTTT. The chain is built from TRBV15 and TRBJ1-3; D is possibly TRBD1 (6 bases). V lost 0 bases and J 2 bases, leaving 8 bases between the germline ends. The CDR3 contains 15 residues. CDR1 is LNHNV, CDR2 YYDKDF, per germline (reference sequence).

In DNA form, the CDR3 reads TGTGCCATCAATACTGAGAGGGGACAGGGACTAACCTACGAGCAGTACTTC. It yields the protein CAINTERGQGLTYEQYF. The genes are TRBV10-3 and TRBJ2-7; 9 nucleotides line up with TRBD1. In germline, CDR1 is ENHRY, CDR2 SYGVKD. The CDR3 runs 17 residues. The trim removed 7 bases at V and 2 bases at J, leaving 15 bases unmatched.

Details on this clone: Other nucleotide sequences in the sample specify the same CDR3. V and J are TRBV29-1 and TRBJ1-2; possible D gene TRBD1, 5 bases. Trimming removed 6 bases from V and 4 bases from J, with 15 bases in between. CDR3 length: 13 residues. The germline CDR1 and CDR2 sequences are SQVTM and ANQGSEA. CDR3 residues: CSVSGGRGYGYTF. CDR3 nucleotides: TGCAGCGTGTCGGGGGGGAGAGGCTATGGCTACACCTTC.

This rearrangement joins TRBV7-9 to TRBJ2-4; D remains ambiguous. From germline, CDR1 is SEHNR and CDR2 FQNEAQ (reference sequence). V lost 1 base to trimming and J lost 6 bases, with 4 bases between them. This CDR3 spans 12 amino acids. The CDR3 reads CASSLVTNIQYF. The CDR3 coding sequence is TGTGCCAGCAGCTTAGTCACAAACATTCAGTACTTC.

This clone has more than one count but fewer than ten. This chain connects TRBV2 to TRBJ2-1, with TRBD2 matching 9 bases. V lost 1 base to trimming and J lost 0 bases; unmatched junction nucleotides: 1. Germline-derived CDR1 and CDR2 are SNHLY and FYNNEI. This CDR3 is 16 amino acids long. The CDR3, as DNA: TGTGCCAGCAGTGAAGTAGCGGGGGTCTCCTACAATGAGCAGTTCTTC. Translated, it gives CASSEVAGVSYNEQFF.

This rearrangement joins TRBV5-1 to TRBJ2-2; D may be TRBD1 or TRBD2 (6 bases each). CDR1 is SGHRS, CDR2 YFSETQ, per germline. V was trimmed by 7 bases and J by 2 bases, leaving 15 bases between them. CDR3 size: 15 residues. The CDR3 bases are TGCGCCAGCGGACCCGGGGGCTCAAACACCGGGGAGCTGTTTTTT. It encodes CASGPGGSNTGELFF.

This clone was found once. J is TRBJ1-5 and V is TRBV27, with 7 nucleotides matching TRBD1. The CDR3 is 15 amino acids. The junction had 7 bases not matched to a gene; V was cut back by 4 bases and J by 4 bases. The V gene's germline CDR1 is MNHEY and CDR2 SMNVEV (reference sequence). The CDR3 here is CASSSGTELNQPQHF. The CDR3 coding sequence is TGTGCCAGCAGTTCAGGGACAGAATTAAATCAGCCCCAGCATTTT.

This clone has only a few counts. The V and J genes are TRBV4-2 and TRBJ1-2; 7 bases are shared with TRBD1. This CDR3 region has 14 residues. Per the germline V gene, CDR1 is LGHNA and CDR2 is YNFKEQ. The V and J ends lost 1 base and 4 bases, in that order; junction bases with no gene match: 3. CDR3 in amino acids: CASSQARDSYGYTF. As DNA, the CDR3 is TGTGCCAGCAGCCAAGCTCGGGACAGCTATGGCTACACCTTC.

J is TRBJ1-1 and V is TRBV9; weak D call: TRBD1 (5 bases). The CDR3 consists of 13 residues. V was trimmed by 3 bases and J by 3 bases, leaving 9 bases between them. Germline assignment: CDR1 SGDLS and CDR2 YYNGEE. The CDR3 DNA sequence: TGTGCCAGCAGCGCACTCAGGGACACTGAAGCTTTCTTT. It is translated as CASSALRDTEAFF. Supplemented by reference TRBV9 and TRBJ1-1, the full variable domain reads DSGVTQTPKHLITATGQRVTLRCSPRSGDLSVYWYQQSLDQGLQFLIQYYNGEERAKGNILERFSAQQFPDLHSELNLSSLELGDSALYFCASSALRDTEAFFGQGTRLTVV.

This clone appeared a few times. Other DNA sequences in this specimen translate into the identical CDR3. This chain uses TRBV7-2 with TRBJ2-7, with 10 bases identical to TRBD1. The V gene's germline CDR1 is SGHTA and CDR2 FQGNSA. V was clipped by 3 bases and J by 4 bases; unmatched bases: 3. The CDR3 extends over 14 amino acids. The CDR3 sequence is CASSLGQGRYEQYF. The CDR3 DNA is TGTGCCAGCAGCTTGGGACAGGGGCGGTACGAGCAGTACTTC. The whole variable domain, remainder taken from reference TRBV7-2 and TRBJ2-7, is GAGVSQSPSNKVTEKGKDVELRCDPISGHTALYWYRQSLGQGLEFLIYFQGNSAPDKSGLPSDRFSAERTGGSVSTLTIQRTQQEDSAVYLCASSLGQGRYEQYFGPGTRLTVT.